This entry lists 10 T cell receptor beta chains sequenced from one sample in a study of blood T cell repertoires in COVID-19. Sequencing was performed with immunoSEQ multiplex PCR; in TCRdb, only in-frame clones are kept and a portion is missing. The sample yields tens of thousands of clones, 87% seen once. Sequenced material: peripheral blood. These TCRs come from a man aged 40-49 years with COVID-19, enrolled during active disease.

This rearrangement joins TRBV28 to TRBJ2-4; D may be TRBD2 (5 bases). CDR1 and CDR2 (germline): MDHEN, SYDVKM. The CDR3 is 11 amino acids. Trimming took 8 bases from V and 6 from J, leaving 8 bases between them. The CDR3 here is CASGGRNIQYF. The CDR3, as DNA: TGTGCCAGCGGAGGAAGAAACATTCAGTACTTC. Full variable domain (rest looked up from reference TRBV28 and TRBJ2-4): DVKVTQSSRYLVKRTGEKVFLECVQDMDHENMFWYRQDPGLGLRLIYFSYDVKMKEKGDIPEGYSVSREKKERFSLILESASTNQTSMYLCASGGRNIQYFGAGTRLSVL.

This chain connects TRBV12-3 or TRBV12-4 to TRBJ1-2; D is unclear. The CDR3 runs 13 residues. The germline V and J ends were trimmed by 1 base and 9 bases, with 12 bases remaining between them. CDR3 coding DNA: TGTGCCAGCAGTTTAGGCAGGCGGGTACGCTACACCTTC. Protein: CASSLGRRVRYTF.

This sequence joins TRBV5-5 and TRBJ1-1; D is uncertain. Germline V gene lookup returns CDR1 SGHKS and CDR2 YYEKEE (reference sequence). This CDR3 contains 13 residues. Deletions cut 4 bases from V and 5 bases from J, with 12 bases between. Here the CDR3 DNA reads TGTGCCAGCAGCCAGTTCCCGAGGACTGAAGCTTTCTTT. It codes for CASSQFPRTEAFF.

The chain couples TRBV9 to TRBJ2-1, with TRBD2 identical over 7 bases. The CDR3 has 15 residues. J lost 4 bases, V lost 4 bases, and 8 bases had no gene match. Germline V gives CDR1 SGDLS, CDR2 YYNGEE. The CDR3, as DNA: TGTGCCAGCAGCCCAAATGCGCGGGGGTACAATGAGCAGTTCTTC. It encodes CASSPNARGYNEQFF.

The V gene is TRBV27, the J gene TRBJ2-7, with TRBD1 matching 9 bases. V shed 5 bases, J shed 5 bases, and the junction held 13 bases outside the gene matches. Per the germline V gene, CDR1 is MNHEY and CDR2 is SMNVEV (reference sequence). The CDR3 is made up of 16 amino acids. CDR3 sequence reads: CASSTGAGQGPHEQYF. The CDR3 nucleotides are TGTGCCAGCAGTACGGGTGCGGGACAGGGTCCCCACGAGCAGTACTTC.

J is TRBJ2-2 and V is TRBV9, with 8 nucleotides matching TRBD1. The CDR3 totals 15 residues. V gave up 4 bases and J gave up 5 bases; unmatched junction bases: 7. Germline CDR1 reads SGDLS; CDR2 reads YYNGEE. The CDR3 nucleotides read TGTGCCAGCAGCCTAGGGACAGGCCCGACCGGGGAGCTGTTTTTT. As protein: CASSLGTGPTGELFF.

The J gene is TRBJ1-2, the V gene TRBV25-1; maybe TRBD1 (6 bases). The CDR3 consists of 13 residues. V was pared by 3 bases and J by 8 bases, with 13 bases between. Germline values: CDR1 MGHDK, CDR2 SYGVNS. The CDR3 DNA sequence: TGTGCCAGCAGTGATGGGGGCGCCTCGGGCTACACCTTC. This encodes CASSDGGASGYTF.

The chain carries TRBV29-1 and TRBJ1-2; D possibly corresponds to TRBD1 (5 bases). The germline CDR1 and CDR2 sequences are SQVTM and ANQGSEA. Deletions cut 1 base from V and 5 bases from J, with 11 bases between. The CDR3 is 13 residues long. CDR3 sequence reads: CSVEVLAGYGYTF. The DNA of the CDR3 is TGCAGCGTTGAAGTTTTGGCAGGGTATGGCTACACCTTC.

The V and J genes are TRBV19 and TRBJ1-2, with TRBD1 as a possible D gene (6 bases). The germline V gene encodes CDR1 LNHDA and CDR2 SQIVND (reference sequence). The CDR3 length is 13 residues. V lost 6 bases and J 3 bases, leaving 11 bases between the germline ends. The CDR3 region has the DNA TGTGCCAGTAGAAACCAGGGGTACTATGGCTACACCTTC. Its translation is CASRNQGYYGYTF.

This clone was picked up one time. CDR3 amino acids: CASSKRDIKYGYTF. The CDR3 region has the DNA TGTGCCAGCAGCAAAAGGGACATTAAGTATGGCTACACCTTC. The rearrangement joins TRBV21-1 to TRBJ1-2; the table assigns TRBD1, which was not confirmed against the DNA. TRBV21-1 represents a pseudogene. The CDR3 covers 14 residues.